The T cell receptor (beta chain) under discussion was sequenced for a study of shared clonotypes between healthy human individuals. Original processing methods: Sequence data from immunoSEQ were junction-only and lacked quality scores; consequently, filtering differed. Clones were read by immunoSEQ multiplex PCR, and TCRdb kept only the in-frame ones, dropping some. That table gives V, J and clone size, and the DNA gave D and trimming. Here the sample spans a few million clones, roughly 92% being singletons. The V gene end was trimmed by 2 bases and the J gene end by 1 base; junction bases not matched to a gene: 0. Per the germline V gene, CDR1 is MGHRA and CDR2 is YSYEKL. CDR3 length equals 15 residues. Adult donors, all healthy and HIV-negative, had no recent acute infections or vaccinations. Regarding this clone: Its target is unknown.

Findings and caveats of the study: Measured sharing among donors was expected to vary with sequencing depth. Even with large depth, rarefaction showed that sorted-subset sequencing was incomplete.

Sequenced input: naive CD4+ T cells from PBMCs. The subset denotes: CD45RA+ positively selected. The chain joins TRBV4-1 to TRBJ1-4; 8 bases map to TRBD1. This sequence originates from a man between 18 and 29 years old in good health. Some clones in this sample may be carry-over from other donors' samples. This CDR3 reads CASSQTGGTNEKLFF. The CDR3 DNA is TGCGCCAGCAGCCAAACAGGGGGAACTAATGAAAAACTGTTTTTT.